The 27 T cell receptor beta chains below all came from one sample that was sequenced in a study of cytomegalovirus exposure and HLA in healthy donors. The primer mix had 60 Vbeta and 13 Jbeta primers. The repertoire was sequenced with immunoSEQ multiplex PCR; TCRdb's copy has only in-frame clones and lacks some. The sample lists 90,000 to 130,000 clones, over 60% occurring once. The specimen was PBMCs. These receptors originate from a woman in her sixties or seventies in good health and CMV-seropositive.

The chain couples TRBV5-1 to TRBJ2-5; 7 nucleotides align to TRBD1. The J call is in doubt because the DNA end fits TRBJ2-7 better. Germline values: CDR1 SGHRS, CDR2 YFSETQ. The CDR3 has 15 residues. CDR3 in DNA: TGCGCCAGCAGCAGTACCGGGACAGATCCCTACGAGCAGTACTTC. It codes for CASSSTGTDPYEQYF.

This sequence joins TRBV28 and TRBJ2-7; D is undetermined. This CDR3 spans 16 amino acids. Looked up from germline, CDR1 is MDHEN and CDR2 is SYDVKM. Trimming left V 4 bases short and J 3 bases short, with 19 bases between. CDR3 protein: CASSYPPSRRIYEQYF. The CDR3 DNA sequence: TGTGCCAGCAGTTATCCGCCGAGCCGCCGCATCTACGAGCAGTACTTC.

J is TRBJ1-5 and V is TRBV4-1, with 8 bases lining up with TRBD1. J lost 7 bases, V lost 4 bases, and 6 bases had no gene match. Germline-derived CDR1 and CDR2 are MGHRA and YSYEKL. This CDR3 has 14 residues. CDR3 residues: CASSPQGAVQPQHF. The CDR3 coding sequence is TGCGCCAGCAGCCCGCAGGGGGCGGTCCAGCCCCAGCATTTT.

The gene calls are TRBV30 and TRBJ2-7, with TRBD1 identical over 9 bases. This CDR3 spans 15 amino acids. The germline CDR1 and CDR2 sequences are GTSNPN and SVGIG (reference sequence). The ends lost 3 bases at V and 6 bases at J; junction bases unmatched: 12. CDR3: CAWRSPGQGYGEQYF. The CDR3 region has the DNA TGTGCCTGGAGGTCTCCGGGACAGGGTTATGGCGAGCAGTACTTC.

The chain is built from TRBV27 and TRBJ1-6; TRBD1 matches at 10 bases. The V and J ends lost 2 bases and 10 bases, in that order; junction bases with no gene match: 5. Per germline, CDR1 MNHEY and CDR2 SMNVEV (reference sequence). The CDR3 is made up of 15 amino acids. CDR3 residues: CASSLKGTGESPLHF. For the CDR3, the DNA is TGTGCCAGCAGTTTAAAGGGGACAGGGGAGTCACCCCTCCACTTT.

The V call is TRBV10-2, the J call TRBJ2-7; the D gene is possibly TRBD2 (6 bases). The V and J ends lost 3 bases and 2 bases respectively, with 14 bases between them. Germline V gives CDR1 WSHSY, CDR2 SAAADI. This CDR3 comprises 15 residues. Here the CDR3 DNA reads TGCGCCAGCAGTGACCTTATTAGCGGAACCTACGAGCAGTACTTC. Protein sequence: CASSDLISGTYEQYF.

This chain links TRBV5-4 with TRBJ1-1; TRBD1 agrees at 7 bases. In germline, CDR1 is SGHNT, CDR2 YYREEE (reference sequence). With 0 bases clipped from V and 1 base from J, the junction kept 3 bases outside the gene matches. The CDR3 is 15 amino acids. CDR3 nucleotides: TGTGCCAGCAGCTTGGAGGGGGCTTGGAACACTGAAGCTTTCTTT. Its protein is CASSLEGAWNTEAFF.

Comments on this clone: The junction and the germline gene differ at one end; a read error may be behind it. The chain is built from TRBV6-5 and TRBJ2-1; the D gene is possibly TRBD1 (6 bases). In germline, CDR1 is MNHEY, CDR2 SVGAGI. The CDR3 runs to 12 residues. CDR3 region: CASSRDEGDPLF. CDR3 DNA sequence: TGTGCCAGCAGCCGAGACGAGGGGGACCCTCTCTTC.

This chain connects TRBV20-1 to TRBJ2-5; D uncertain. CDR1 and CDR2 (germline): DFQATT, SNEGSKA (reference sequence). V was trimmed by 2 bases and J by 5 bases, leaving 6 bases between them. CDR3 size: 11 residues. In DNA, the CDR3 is TGCAGTGCTAGAATCCAGGAGACCCAGTACTTC. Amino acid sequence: CSARIQETQYF.

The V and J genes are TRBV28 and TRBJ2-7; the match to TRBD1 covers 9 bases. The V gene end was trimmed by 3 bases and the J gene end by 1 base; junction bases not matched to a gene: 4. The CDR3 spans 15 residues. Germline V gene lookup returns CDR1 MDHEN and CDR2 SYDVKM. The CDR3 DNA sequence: TGTGCCAGCAGTTTCAGGGACAGGGTTTCCTACGAGCAGTACTTC. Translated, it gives CASSFRDRVSYEQYF. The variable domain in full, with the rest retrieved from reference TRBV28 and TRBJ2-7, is DVKVTQSSRYLVKRTGEKVFLECVQDMDHENMFWYRQDPGLGLRLIYFSYDVKMKEKGDIPEGYSVSREKKERFSLILESASTNQTSMYLCASSFRDRVSYEQYFGPGTRLTVT.

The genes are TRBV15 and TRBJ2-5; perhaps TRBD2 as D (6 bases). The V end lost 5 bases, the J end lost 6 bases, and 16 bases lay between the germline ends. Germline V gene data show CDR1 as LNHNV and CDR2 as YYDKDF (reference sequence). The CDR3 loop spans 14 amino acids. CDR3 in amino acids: CATSGEDRSQTQYF. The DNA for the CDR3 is TGTGCCACCAGCGGGGAGGACCGGAGCCAGACCCAGTACTTC.

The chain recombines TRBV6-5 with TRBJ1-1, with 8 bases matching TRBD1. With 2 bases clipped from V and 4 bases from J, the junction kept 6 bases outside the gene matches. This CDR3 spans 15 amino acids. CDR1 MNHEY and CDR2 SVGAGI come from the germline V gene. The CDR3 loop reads CASSYLPQGGTEAFF. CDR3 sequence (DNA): TGTGCCAGCAGTTACCTTCCACAGGGGGGCACTGAAGCTTTCTTT.

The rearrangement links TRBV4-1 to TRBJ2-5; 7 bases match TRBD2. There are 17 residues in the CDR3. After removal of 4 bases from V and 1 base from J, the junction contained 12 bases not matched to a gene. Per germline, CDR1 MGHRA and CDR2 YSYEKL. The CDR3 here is CASSRSGRGRTQETQYF. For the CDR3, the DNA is TGCGCCAGCAGCCGATCTGGGCGCGGGAGAACCCAAGAGACCCAGTACTTC.

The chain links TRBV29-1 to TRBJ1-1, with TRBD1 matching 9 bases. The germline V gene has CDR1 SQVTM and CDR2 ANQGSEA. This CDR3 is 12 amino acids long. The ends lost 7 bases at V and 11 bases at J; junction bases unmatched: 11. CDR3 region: CSGGQGTGGAFF. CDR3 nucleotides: TGCAGCGGCGGACAGGGGACGGGTGGGGCTTTCTTT.

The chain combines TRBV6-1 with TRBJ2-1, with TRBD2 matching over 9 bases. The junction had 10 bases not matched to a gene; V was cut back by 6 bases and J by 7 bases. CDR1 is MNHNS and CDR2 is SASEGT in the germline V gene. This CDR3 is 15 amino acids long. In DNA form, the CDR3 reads TGTGCCAGCAGCAAATTTAGCGGGAGCAGGAATGAGCAGTTCTTC. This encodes CASSKFSGSRNEQFF.

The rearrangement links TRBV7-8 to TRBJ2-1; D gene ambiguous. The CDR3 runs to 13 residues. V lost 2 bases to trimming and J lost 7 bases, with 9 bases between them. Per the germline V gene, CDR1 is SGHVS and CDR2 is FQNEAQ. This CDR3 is CASSLSVANEQFF. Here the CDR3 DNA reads TGTGCCAGCAGCTTAAGTGTAGCTAATGAGCAGTTCTTC.

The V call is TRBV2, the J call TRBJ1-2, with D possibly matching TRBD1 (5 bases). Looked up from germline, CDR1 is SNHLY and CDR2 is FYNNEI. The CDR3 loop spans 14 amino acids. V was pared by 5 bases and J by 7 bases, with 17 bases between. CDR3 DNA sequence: TGTGCCAGCAGTCCAACCCGGGACTTAGTTGGCTACACCTTC. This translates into CASSPTRDLVGYTF.

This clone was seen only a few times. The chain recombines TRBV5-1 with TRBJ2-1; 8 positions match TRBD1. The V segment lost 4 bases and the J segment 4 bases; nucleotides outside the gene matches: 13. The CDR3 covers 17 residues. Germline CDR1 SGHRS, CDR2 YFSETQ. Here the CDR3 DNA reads TGCGCCAGCAGCCTAGGACAGGGTCTCAGCTTTTACAATGAGCAGTTCTTC. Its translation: CASSLGQGLSFYNEQFF.

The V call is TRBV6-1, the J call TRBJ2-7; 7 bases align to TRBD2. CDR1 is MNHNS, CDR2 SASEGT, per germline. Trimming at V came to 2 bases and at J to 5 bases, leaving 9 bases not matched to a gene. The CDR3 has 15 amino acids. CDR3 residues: CASSENGGGWDEQYF. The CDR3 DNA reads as TGTGCCAGCAGTGAAAATGGGGGAGGGTGGGACGAGCAGTACTTC.

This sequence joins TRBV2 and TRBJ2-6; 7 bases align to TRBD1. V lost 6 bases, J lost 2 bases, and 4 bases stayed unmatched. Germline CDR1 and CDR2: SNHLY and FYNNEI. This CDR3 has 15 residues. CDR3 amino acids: CASSADRTGANVLTF. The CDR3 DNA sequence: TGTGCCAGCAGCGCGGACAGGACTGGGGCCAACGTCCTGACTTTC.

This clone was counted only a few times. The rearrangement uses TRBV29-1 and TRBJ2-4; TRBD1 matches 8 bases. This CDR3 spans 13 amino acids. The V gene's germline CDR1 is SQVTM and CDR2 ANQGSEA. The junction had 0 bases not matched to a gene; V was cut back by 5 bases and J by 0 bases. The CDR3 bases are TGCAGCGTTACAGGGGGAGCCAAAAACATTCAGTACTTC. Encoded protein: CSVTGGAKNIQYF.

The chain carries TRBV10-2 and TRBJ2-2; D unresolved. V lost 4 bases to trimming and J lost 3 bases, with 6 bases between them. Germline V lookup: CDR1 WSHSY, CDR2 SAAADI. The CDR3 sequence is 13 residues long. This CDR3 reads CASSVDYTGELFF. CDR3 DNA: TGCGCCAGCAGTGTTGACTACACCGGGGAGCTGTTTTTT.

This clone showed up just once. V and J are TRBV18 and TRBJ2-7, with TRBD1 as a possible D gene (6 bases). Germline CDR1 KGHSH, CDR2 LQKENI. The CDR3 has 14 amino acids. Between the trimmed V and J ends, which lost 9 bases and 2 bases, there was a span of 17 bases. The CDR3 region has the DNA TGTGCCAGTGCAAACAGGGACCCGGCCTACGAGCAGTACTTC. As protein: CASANRDPAYEQYF.

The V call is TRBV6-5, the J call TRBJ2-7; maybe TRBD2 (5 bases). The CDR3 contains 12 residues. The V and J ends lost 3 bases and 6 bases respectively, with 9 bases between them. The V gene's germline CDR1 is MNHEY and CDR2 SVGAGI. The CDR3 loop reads CASSYRGSEQYF. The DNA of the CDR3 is TGTGCCAGCAGTTATCGGGGTTCCGAGCAGTACTTC.

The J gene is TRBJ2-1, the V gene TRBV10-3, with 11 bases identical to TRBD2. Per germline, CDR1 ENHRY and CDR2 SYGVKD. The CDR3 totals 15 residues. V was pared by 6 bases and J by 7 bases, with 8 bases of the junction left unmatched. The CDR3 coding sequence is TGTGCCATCAGGGTGGGGACTAGCGGCGCTAATGAGCAGTTCTTC. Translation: CAIRVGTSGANEQFF.

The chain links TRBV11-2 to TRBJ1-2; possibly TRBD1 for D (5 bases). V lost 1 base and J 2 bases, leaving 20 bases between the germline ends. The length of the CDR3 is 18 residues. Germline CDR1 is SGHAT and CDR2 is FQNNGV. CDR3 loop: CASSLAPSPTGVNYGYTF. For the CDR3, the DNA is TGTGCCAGCAGCTTAGCCCCGTCCCCGACGGGGGTAAACTATGGCTACACCTTC.

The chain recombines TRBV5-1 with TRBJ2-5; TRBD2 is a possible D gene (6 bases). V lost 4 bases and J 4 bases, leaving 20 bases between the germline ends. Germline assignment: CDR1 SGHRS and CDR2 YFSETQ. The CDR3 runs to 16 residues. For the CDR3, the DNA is TGCGCCAGCAGCGGCCGGAGGCGGGAAGTGGCAGAGACCCAGTACTTC. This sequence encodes CASSGRRREVAETQYF.